The 16 T cell receptor beta chains presented below share a single source sample, sequenced in a study of neurological immune-mediated disorders. One entry per CDR3 protein results from TCRdb running MiXCR on the 5' RACE reads. This table holds 36,000 or so distinct CDR3 sequences, 10% to 13% found once. Sequencing was performed on PBMCs. Every receptor here comes from a woman aged 25-40 years with HTLV-1-associated myelopathy (HAM/TSP).

This clonotype appeared many times. One junction end does not reproduce the germline sequence, and a read error may be involved. This chain connects TRBV6-1 to TRBJ2-3; 7 bases are a match to TRBD2. Germline V gene sequence: CDR1 MNHNS, CDR2 SASEGT. The CDR3 contains 12 residues. CDR3 coding DNA: TGTGCCAGCAGTGATACTAGCGAGTGGAAGAATTTT. It encodes CASSDTSEWKNF.

This clonotype was detected many times. The chain combines TRBV7-2 with TRBJ2-3; 14 positions match TRBD2. Losses at the gene ends were 5 bases for V and 5 bases for J; bases not matched to a gene: 6. The germline V gene encodes CDR1 SGHTA and CDR2 FQGNSA. CDR3 size: 16 residues. The CDR3 loop reads CASSRTSGGLEDTQYF. As DNA, the CDR3 is TGTGCCAGCAGCCGGACTAGCGGGGGGTTAGAAGATACGCAGTATTTT. Complete variable domain (other parts from reference TRBV7-2 and TRBJ2-3): GAGVSQSPSNKVTEKGKDVELRCDPISGHTALYWYRQSLGQGLEFLIYFQGNSAPDKSGLPSDRFSAERTGGSVSTLTIQRTQQEDSAVYLCASSRTSGGLEDTQYFGPGTRLTVL.

This clonotype was seen repeatedly, ten times or more. The V and J genes are TRBV6-5 and TRBJ1-2, with 7 bases that match TRBD1. J was trimmed by 2 bases and V by 6 bases; bases with no gene match: 9. This CDR3 has 15 residues. Germline V gives CDR1 MNHEY, CDR2 SVGAGI. The CDR3 loop is CASRLRGTANYGYTF. Written as DNA, the CDR3 is TGTGCCAGCAGGCTGCGGGGGACAGCCAACTATGGCTACACCTTC.

This clonotype has a count of ten or more. The V call is TRBV20-1, the J call TRBJ2-7, with TRBD1 identical over 8 bases. The germline gives CDR1 DFQATT, CDR2 SNEGSKA (reference sequence). V lost 3 bases and J lost 3; bases outside the gene matches: 16. CDR3 size: 17 residues. This CDR3 reads CSASPGGHQTPFYEQYF. DNA for the CDR3: TGCAGTGCTAGTCCAGGGGGCCACCAAACACCCTTCTACGAGCAGTACTTC.

At least ten counts were recorded for this clonotype. One junction end disagrees with the germline gene, perhaps due to a read error. The chain links TRBV30 to TRBJ2-4; perhaps TRBD1 as D (5 bases). Germline V gene sequence: CDR1 GTSNPN, CDR2 SVGIG (reference sequence). The CDR3 consists of 17 residues. The DNA of the CDR3 is TGTGCCTGGAGTTCGTCCGGCCACACCAGGGCCAGAAACATTCAGTACTTC. Translation gives CAWSSSGHTRARNIQYF.

This clonotype was seen ten or more times. V gene TRBV7-3 combines with J gene TRBJ1-1; no clear D. The ends were cut back, 2 bases at V and 4 bases at J, with 8 bases in the middle. Per the germline V gene, CDR1 is SGHTA and CDR2 is FQGTGA. The CDR3 extends over 13 amino acids. The CDR3 here is CASSLVPGTEAFF. CDR3 coding DNA: TGTGCCAGCAGCTTAGTTCCCGGCACTGAAGCTTTCTTT.

This clonotype was seen ten or more times. J is TRBJ2-3 and V is TRBV11-3; 8 bases fit TRBD2. Germline V gene data show CDR1 as SGHNT and CDR2 as YENEEA. V shed 5 bases, J shed 3 bases, and the junction held 4 bases outside the gene matches. The CDR3 length is 14 residues. The CDR3 bases are TGTGCCAGCAGCCCCGGGGGGGGGACAGATACGCAGTATTTT. Encoded protein: CASSPGGGTDTQYF.

There are many counts of this clonotype. The CDR3 loop is CASSPPQGTSTNEQFF. The CDR3 nucleotides are TGTGCCAGCTCACCACCACAGGGCACATCAACCAATGAGCAGTTCTTC. The chain has TRBV18 and TRBJ2-1; D possibly corresponds to TRBD1 (6 bases). V shed 0 bases and J shed 6 bases, with 15 bases lying between them. The CDR3 extends over 16 amino acids. CDR1 is KGHSH and CDR2 is LQKENI in the germline V gene.

This clonotype was seen many times. CDR3 nucleotide sequence: TGCAGCGTTGGGAACCTAGAAGGGGCCGGCACTGAAGCTTTCTTT. It specifies CSVGNLEGAGTEAFF. The chain couples TRBV29-1 to TRBJ1-1; tentatively, D is TRBD1 (5 bases). V lost 4 bases to trimming and J lost 4 bases, with 19 bases between them. Germline CDR1 is SQVTM and CDR2 is ANQGSEA. The CDR3 spans 15 residues.

This clonotype came up many times. The chain uses TRBV5-1 and TRBJ1-3; D is ambiguous. This CDR3 is built from 17 residues. With 0 bases removed from V and 3 bases from J, the gap between germline ends came to 16 bases. Germline-derived CDR1 and CDR2 are SGHRS and YFSETQ. Here the CDR3 reads CASSLDPRRPSGNTIYF. The CDR3 bases are TGCGCCAGCAGCTTGGATCCAAGAAGACCTAGTGGAAACACCATATATTTT.

This clonotype has just a few counts. A read error may produce the germline difference seen at one junction end. This chain links TRBV18 with TRBJ1-1, with TRBD1 matching over 9 bases. From germline, CDR1 is KGHSH and CDR2 LQKENI. The CDR3 loop spans 13 amino acids. CDR3 loop: CASSRERTGEEDF. As DNA, the CDR3 is TGTGCCAGCTCACGCGAACGGACAGGGGAAGAGGACTTT. Full variable domain (outside the CDR3, taken from reference TRBV18 and TRBJ1-1): NAGVMQNPRHLVRRRGQEARLRCSPMKGHSHVYWYRQLPEEGLKFMVYLQKENIIDESGMPKERFSAEFPKEGPSILRIQQVVRGDSAAYFCASSRERTGEEDFGQGTRLTVV.

This clonotype was counted ten times or more. A much larger clone sits a single nucleotide away, making a read error possible. Likely a read error: the CDR3 ends without its conserved phenylalanine or tryptophan. The V call is TRBV20-1, the J call TRBJ1-2, with no clear D. The CDR3 runs to 12 residues. Trimming left V 5 bases short and J 1 base short, with 8 bases between. The germline CDR1 and CDR2 sequences are DFQATT and SNEGSKA (reference sequence). The CDR3 region has the DNA TGCAGTGCTCCCGGGTTTAACTATGGCTACACCCTC. Protein product: CSAPGFNYGYTL.

This clonotype was found a few times. A much more abundant neighbour one base away suggests this may be a read error. The chain joins TRBV20-1 to TRBJ2-7, with D unresolved. Germline CDR1 is DFQATT and CDR2 is SNEGSKA (reference sequence). V was cut by 3 bases and J by 0 bases, with 3 bases left in between. The CDR3 sequence is 11 residues long. The CDR3 is CSASISYEQYF. CDR3 DNA sequence: TGCAGTGCTAGCATCTCCTACGAGCAGTACTTC.

The sample holds many counts of this clonotype. CDR3 DNA: TGTGCCAGCAGCCAAACCTCCTGGGAGCAGCCCCAGCATTTT. Protein: CASSQTSWEQPQHF. This chain connects TRBV7-2 to TRBJ1-5; D is unresolved. With 5 bases removed from V and 7 bases from J, the gap between germline ends came to 15 bases. The length of the CDR3 is 14 residues. The germline V gene encodes CDR1 SGHTA and CDR2 FQGNSA.

This clonotype was detected ten times or more. The chain joins TRBV27 to TRBJ2-7, with D perhaps TRBD1 (5 bases). V was shortened by 0 bases and J by 0 bases, with 9 bases between the two germline ends. The CDR3 has 15 amino acids. The germline CDR1 and CDR2 sequences are MNHEY and SMNVEV (reference sequence). This CDR3 reads CASSLSGVSSYEQYF. For the CDR3, the DNA is TGTGCCAGCAGTTTATCAGGGGTGAGCTCCTACGAGCAGTACTTC.

This clonotype was recorded many times. This chain connects TRBV20-1 to TRBJ1-1; the D is unclear. V lost 6 bases, J lost 1 base, and 9 bases lay in between. The germline V gene encodes CDR1 DFQATT and CDR2 SNEGSKA (reference sequence). The CDR3 is 12 residues long. In nucleotides, the CDR3 is TGCAGTGCCTGGACTGGGAACACTGAAGCTTTCTTT. Translating gives CSAWTGNTEAFF.